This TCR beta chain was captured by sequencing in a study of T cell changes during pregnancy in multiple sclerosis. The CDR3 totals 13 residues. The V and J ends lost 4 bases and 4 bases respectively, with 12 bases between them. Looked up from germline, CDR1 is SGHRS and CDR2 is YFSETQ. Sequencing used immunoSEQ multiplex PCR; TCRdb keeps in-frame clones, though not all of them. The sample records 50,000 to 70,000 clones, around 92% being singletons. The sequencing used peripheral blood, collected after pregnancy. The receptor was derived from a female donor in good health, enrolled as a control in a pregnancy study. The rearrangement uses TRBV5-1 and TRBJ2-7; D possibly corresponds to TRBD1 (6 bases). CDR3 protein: CASSVGTPYEQYF. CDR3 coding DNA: TGCGCCAGCAGCGTAGGGACACCTTACGAGCAGTACTTC.